The rows below give T cell receptor beta chains drawn from one sample of a study of OX40 agonist ivuxolimab in advanced cancers. Method: immunoSEQ multiplex PCR; TCRdb's copy keeps in-frame clones and lacks some. This table holds fewer than 75,000 clones, around 87% found once. Sample: CD4+ or CD8+ T cells sorted from blood, taken in a trial of the OX40 agonist ivuxolimab. Receptors were obtained from an adult with an advanced solid tumor such as melanoma, head and neck, liver or kidney cancer. The CDR3 runs from the conserved cysteine through the conserved F or W. Fields, in order: D gene, V gene, clone size, J gene, CDR3 DNA, CDR3 protein. D genes are given only for firm matches. Only part of the rows carry a size: once, few, many, or a class if the clone is expanded.

-	TRBV7-9	-	TRBJ2-7	TGTGCCAGCAGCTTAGTATCCCCCTTTGGTGCCTACGAGCAGTACTTC	CASSLVSPFGAYEQYF
-	TRBV30	-	TRBJ2-5	TGTGCCTGGAGTTCCTCTGTCGGAGAGCAGTACTTC	CAWSSSVGEQYF
-	TRBV2	few	TRBJ2-4	TGTGCCAGCAGTGACGTGGGGATTGTCATTCAGTACTTC	CASSDVGIVIQYF
-	TRBV28	-	TRBJ1-2	TGTGCCAGCAGTTTTGTAGGGGCTGGCTACACCTTC	CASSFVGAGYTF
-	TRBV19	once	TRBJ1-2	TGTGCCAGTAGTATCGGGCTCGGCGATCTCTATGGCTACACCTTC	CASSIGLGDLYGYTF
-	TRBV7-6	-	TRBJ1-5	TGTGCCAGCAGCTCCACAGGGTACGAACAGCCCCAGCATTTT	CASSSTGYEQPQHF
-	TRBV7-2	-	TRBJ1-3	TGTGCCAGCAGCTTAAGGCAGGGGCTCAACTCTGGAAACACCATATATTTT	CASSLRQGLNSGNTIYF
TRBD1	TRBV5-1	-	TRBJ1-6	TGCGCCAGCAGCTCTGACAGGGGGACCAATTCACCCCTCCACTTT	CASSSDRGTNSPLHF
-	TRBV18	-	TRBJ2-3	TGTGCCAGCTCCCGAGCGGACAGCACAGATACGCAGTATTTT	CASSRADSTDTQYF
-	TRBV30	-	TRBJ1-6	TGTGCCTGGAGGACCCAGTCAGGGACTAATTCACCCCTCCACTTT	CAWRTQSGTNSPLHF
-	TRBV19	-	TRBJ1-1	TGTGCCAGTAGCCAGAATAAGGGGACTGAAGCTTTCTTT	CASSQNKGTEAFF
-	TRBV10-2	-	TRBJ1-6	TGCGCCAGCAGTGAGTCGTTAGCCTTTGATTCACCCCTCCACTTT	CASSESLAFDSPLHF
-	TRBV28	-	TRBJ1-6	TGTGCCAGCAGCCAAGGGGGGGAGGGTGATTCACCCCTCCACTTT	CASSQGGEGDSPLHF
-	TRBV19	-	TRBJ1-5	TGTGCCAGTAGTATGACGACGGTGAGGCAGCCCCAGCATTTT	CASSMTTVRQPQHF
-	TRBV7-2	-	TRBJ1-3	TGTGCCAGCAGCGCCCAGGGATGGGGAAACACCATATATTTT	CASSAQGWGNTIYF
-	TRBV7-6	-	TRBJ2-7	TGTGCCAGCAGCTTAGGACTTACGGGGGAGCAGTACTTC	CASSLGLTGEQYF
-	TRBV7-9	-	TRBJ2-6	TGTGCCAGCAGCCCGAACTCTGGGGCCAACGTCCTGACTTTC	CASSPNSGANVLTF
-	TRBV21-1	-	TRBJ1-2	TGTGCCAGCAGCAAGGGGGATGGCTTCTATGGCTACACCTTC	CASSKGDGFYGYTF
TRBD2	TRBV5-4	many	TRBJ2-3	TGTGCCAGCAGCTTGAGGTCTAGCGGTTTTGATACGCAGTATTTT	CASSLRSSGFDTQYF